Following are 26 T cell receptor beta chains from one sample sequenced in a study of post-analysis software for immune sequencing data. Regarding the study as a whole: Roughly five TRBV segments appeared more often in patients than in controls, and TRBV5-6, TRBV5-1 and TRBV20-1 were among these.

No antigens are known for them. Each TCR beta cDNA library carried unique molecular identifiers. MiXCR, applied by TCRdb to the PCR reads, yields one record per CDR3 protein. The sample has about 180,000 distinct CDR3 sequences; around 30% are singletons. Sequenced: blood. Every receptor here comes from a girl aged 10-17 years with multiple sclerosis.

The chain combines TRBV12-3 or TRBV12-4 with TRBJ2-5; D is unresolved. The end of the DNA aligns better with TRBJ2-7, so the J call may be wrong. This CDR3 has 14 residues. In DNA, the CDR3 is TGTGCCAGCAGTTTCTCCCATCTTGTCTACGAGCAGTACTTC. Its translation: CASSFSHLVYEQYF.

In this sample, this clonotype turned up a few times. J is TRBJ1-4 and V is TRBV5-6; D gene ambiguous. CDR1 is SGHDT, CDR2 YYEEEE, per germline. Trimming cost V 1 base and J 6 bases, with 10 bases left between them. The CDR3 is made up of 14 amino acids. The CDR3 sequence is CASSLSIGDEKLFF. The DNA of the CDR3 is TGTGCCAGCAGCTTGTCCATTGGGGATGAAAAACTGTTTTTT.

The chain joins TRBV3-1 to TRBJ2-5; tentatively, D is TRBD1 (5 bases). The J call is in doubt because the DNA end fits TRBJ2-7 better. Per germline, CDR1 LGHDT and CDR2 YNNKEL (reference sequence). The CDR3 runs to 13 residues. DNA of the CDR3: TGTGCCAGCAGCCAAGATCCCAGGGTCGAGCAGTACTTC. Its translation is CASSQDPRVEQYF.

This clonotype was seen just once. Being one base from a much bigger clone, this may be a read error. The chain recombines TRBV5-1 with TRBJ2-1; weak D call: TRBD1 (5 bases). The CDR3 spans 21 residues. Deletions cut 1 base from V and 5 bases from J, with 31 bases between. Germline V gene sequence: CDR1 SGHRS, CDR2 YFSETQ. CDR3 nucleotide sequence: TGCGCCAGCAGCTTGTGGCGGCGTCCAAAAGGGGCAGGAAGGCCAAACAATGAGCAGTTCTTC. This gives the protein CASSLWRRPKGAGRPNNEQFF.

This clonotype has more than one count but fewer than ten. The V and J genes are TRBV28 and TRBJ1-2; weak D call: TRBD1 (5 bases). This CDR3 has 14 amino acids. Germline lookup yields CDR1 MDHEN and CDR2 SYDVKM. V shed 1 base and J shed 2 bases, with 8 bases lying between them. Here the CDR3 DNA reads TGTGCCAGCAGTTTATTCCAGGGAAACTATGGCTACACCTTC. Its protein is CASSLFQGNYGYTF.

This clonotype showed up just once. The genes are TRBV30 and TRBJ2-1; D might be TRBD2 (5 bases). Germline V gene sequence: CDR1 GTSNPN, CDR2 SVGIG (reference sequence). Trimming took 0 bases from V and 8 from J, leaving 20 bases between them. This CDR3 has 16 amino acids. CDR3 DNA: TGTGCCTGGAGTGTACTAGACGGATTCCTATTCGATGAGCAGTTCTTC. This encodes CAWSVLDGFLFDEQFF.

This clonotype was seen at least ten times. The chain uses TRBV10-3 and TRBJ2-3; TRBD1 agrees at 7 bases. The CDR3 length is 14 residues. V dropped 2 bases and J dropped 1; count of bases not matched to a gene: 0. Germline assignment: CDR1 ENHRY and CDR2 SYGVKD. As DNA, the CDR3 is TGTGCCATCAGTGAGGGACAGGGCACAGATACGCAGTATTTT. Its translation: CAISEGQGTDTQYF.

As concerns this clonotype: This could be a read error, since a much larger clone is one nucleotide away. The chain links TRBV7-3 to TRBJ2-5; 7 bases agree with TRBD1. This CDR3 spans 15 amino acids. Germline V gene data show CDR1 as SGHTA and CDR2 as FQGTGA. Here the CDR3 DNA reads TGTGTCAGCAGCCTACGACAGGGAGTCCAAGAGACCCAGTACTTC. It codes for CVSSLRQGVQETQYF.

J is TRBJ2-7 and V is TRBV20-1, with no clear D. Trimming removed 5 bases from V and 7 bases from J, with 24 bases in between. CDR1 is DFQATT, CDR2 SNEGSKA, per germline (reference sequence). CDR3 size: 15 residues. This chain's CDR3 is CSALGLRLTGNEQYF. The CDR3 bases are TGCAGTGCTCTAGGGTTACGTTTAACGGGCAATGAGCAGTACTTC.

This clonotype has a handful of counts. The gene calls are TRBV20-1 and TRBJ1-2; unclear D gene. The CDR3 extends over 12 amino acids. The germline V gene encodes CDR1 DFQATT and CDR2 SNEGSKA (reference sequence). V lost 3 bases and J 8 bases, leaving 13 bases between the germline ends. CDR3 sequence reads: CSASVGSLGYTF. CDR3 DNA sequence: TGCAGTGCTAGCGTTGGATCCCTGGGCTACACCTTC.

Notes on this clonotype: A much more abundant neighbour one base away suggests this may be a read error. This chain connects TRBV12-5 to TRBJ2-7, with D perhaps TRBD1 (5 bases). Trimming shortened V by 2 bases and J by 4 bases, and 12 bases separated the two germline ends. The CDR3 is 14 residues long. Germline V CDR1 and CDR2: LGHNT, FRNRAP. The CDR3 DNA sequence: TGTGCTAGTGGTTTGACCCGATCAGGGTACGAGCAGTACTTC. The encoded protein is CASGLTRSGYEQYF.

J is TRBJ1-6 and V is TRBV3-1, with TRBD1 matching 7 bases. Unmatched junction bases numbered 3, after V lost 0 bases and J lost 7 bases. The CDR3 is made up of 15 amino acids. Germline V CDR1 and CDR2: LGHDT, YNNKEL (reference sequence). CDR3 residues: CASSQEDRSNSPLHF. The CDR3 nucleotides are TGTGCCAGCAGCCAAGAGGACAGGAGCAATTCACCCCTCCACTTT.

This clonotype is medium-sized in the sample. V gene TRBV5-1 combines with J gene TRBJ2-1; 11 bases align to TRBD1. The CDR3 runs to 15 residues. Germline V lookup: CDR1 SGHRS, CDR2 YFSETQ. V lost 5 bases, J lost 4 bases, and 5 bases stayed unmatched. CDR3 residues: CASRSGDRGYNEQFF. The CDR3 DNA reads TGCGCCAGCAGGTCGGGGGACAGGGGGTACAATGAGCAGTTCTTC.

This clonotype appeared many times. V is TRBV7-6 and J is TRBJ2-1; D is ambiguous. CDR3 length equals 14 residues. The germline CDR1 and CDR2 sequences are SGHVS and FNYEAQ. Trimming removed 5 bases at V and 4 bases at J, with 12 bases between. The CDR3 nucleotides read TGTGCCAGCAGCCCCCGAAGTTCATACAATGAGCAGTTCTTC. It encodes CASSPRSSYNEQFF.

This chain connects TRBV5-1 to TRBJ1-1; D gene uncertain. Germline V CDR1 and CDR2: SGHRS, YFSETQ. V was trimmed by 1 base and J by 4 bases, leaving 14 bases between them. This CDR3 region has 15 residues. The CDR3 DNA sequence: TGCGCCAGCAGCTTGCGGCGGGCGTTGAGCACTGAAGCTTTCTTT. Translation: CASSLRRALSTEAFF.

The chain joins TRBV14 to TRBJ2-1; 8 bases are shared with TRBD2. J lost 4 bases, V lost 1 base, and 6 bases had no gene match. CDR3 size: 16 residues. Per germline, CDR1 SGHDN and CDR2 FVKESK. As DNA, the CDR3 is TGTGCCAGCAGCCAAGGGGGACTAGGGAATTACAATGAGCAGTTCTTC. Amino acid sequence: CASSQGGLGNYNEQFF. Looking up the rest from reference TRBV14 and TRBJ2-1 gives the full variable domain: EAGVTQFPSHSVIEKGQTVTLRCDPISGHDNLYWYRRVMGKEIKFLLHFVKESKQDESGMPNNRFLAERTGGTYSTLKVQPAELEDSGVYFCASSQGGLGNYNEQFFGPGTRLTVL.

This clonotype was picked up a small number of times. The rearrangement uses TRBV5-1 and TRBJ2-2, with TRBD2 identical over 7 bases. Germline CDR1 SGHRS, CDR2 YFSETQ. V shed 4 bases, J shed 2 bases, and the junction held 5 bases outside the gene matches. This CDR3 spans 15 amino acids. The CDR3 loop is CASSTGLLNTGELFF. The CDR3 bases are TGCGCCAGCAGCACGGGACTACTAAACACCGGGGAGCTGTTTTTT.

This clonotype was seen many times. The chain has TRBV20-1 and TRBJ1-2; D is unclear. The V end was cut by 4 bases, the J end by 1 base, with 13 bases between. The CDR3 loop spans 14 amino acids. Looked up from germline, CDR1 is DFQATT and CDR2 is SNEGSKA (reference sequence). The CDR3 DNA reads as TGCAGTGCTAAAAAAGACTATGGTAACTATGGCTACACCTTC. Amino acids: CSAKKDYGNYGYTF.

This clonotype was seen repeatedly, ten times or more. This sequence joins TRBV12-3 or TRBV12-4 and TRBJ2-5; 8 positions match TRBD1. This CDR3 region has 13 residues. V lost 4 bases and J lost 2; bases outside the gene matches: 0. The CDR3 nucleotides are TGTGCCAGCAGTTGGGACAGGCAAGAGACCCAGTACTTC. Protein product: CASSWDRQETQYF.

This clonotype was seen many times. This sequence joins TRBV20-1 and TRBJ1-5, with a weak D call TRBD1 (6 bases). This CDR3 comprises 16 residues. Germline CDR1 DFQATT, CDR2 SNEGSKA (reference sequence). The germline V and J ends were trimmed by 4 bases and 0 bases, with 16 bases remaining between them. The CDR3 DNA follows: TGCAGTGCTAATGGGGAGGGGGGATATAGCAATCAGCCCCAGCATTTT. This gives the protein CSANGEGGYSNQPQHF.

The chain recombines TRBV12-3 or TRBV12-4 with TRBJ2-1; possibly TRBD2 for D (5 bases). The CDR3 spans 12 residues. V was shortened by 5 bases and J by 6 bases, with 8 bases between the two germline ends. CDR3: CASSGRGNEQFF. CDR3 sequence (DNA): TGTGCCAGCAGTGGACGGGGCAATGAGCAGTTCTTC.

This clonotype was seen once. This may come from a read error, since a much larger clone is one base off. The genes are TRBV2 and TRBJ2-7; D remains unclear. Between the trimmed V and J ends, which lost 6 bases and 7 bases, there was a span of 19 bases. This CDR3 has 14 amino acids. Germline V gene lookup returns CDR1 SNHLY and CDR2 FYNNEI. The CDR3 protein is CASRTISAYNEQYF. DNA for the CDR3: TGTGCCAGCAGGACAATCAGCGCCTACAATGAGCAGTACTTC.

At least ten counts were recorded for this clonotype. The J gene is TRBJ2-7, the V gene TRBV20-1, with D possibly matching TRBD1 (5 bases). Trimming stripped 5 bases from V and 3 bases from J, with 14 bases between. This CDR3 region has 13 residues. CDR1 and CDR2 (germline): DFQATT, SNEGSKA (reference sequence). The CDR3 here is CSASSLGHYEQYF. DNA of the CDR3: TGCAGTGCTTCCTCGTTGGGGCACTACGAGCAGTACTTC.

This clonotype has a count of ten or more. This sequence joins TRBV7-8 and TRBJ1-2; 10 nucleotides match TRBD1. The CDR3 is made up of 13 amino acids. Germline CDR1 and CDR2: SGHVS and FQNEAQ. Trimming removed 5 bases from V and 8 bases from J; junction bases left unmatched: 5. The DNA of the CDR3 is TGTGCCAGCAGCGTCCGGGACAGGGGCGGCTACACCTTC. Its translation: CASSVRDRGGYTF.

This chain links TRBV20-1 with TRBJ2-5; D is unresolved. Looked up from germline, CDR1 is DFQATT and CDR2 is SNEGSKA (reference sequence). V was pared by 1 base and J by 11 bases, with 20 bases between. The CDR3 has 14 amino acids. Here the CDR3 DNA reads TGCAGTGCTAGAGCCGCCCGTCGGTACAATGAGCAGTACTTC. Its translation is CSARAARRYNEQYF.

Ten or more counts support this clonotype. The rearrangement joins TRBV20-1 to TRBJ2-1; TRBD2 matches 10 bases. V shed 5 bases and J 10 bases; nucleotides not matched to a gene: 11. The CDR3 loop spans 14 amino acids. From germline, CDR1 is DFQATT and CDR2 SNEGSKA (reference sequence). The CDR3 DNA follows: TGCAGTGCTCCCGGGACTAGCGTAGACGGGGAGCAGTTCTTC. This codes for CSAPGTSVDGEQFF.